This T cell receptor (beta chain) derives from a study of blood T cell repertoires in COVID-19. This clone was detected once. Here immunoSEQ multiplex PCR was the method, and the copy in TCRdb shows in-frame clones only, minus some. This repertoire shows 150,000 or so clones, about four fifths found once; its top ten account for 3% to 3.5%. Trimming stripped 2 bases from V and 4 bases from J, with 17 bases between. Germline V gene lookup returns CDR1 MNHNS and CDR2 SASEGT. The CDR3 is 16 amino acids. The sample consisted of peripheral blood. The chain recombines TRBV6-1 with TRBJ1-2, with unresolved D. The receptor was derived from a woman of 80 years or more with acute or convalescent COVID-19. The CDR3 sequence: CASSELEPVLGYGYTF. Here the CDR3 DNA reads TGTGCCAGCAGTGAATTGGAGCCCGTTCTTGGCTATGGCTACACCTTC.